A selection of T cell receptor beta chains follows, all from one sample in a study of OX40 agonist ivuxolimab in advanced cancers. TCRdb's copy holds only in-frame clones and misses some; the assay was immunoSEQ multiplex PCR. The repertoire holds 82,000 or so clones, with roughly 92% as singletons. Sequenced here: CD4+ or CD8+ T cells sorted from blood, sampled in a trial of the OX40 agonist ivuxolimab. The receptors stem from an adult with an advanced solid tumor such as melanoma, head and neck, liver or kidney cancer. Each CDR3 is given with its conserved first and last residue. The D gene is left open where the match is weak. Size is stated for part of the rows, as once, few or many counts, or as a class when the clone is expanded.

cdr3_length	v_call	d_call	clone_size	j_call	cdr3_aa	cdr3_nt
13	TRBV7-8	TRBD1	NA	TRBJ1-1	CASSLADRGEAFF	TGTGCCAGCAGCTTGGCGGACAGGGGAGAAGCTTTCTTT
14	TRBV2	NA	NA	TRBJ1-5	CASSESTGNQPQHF	TGTGCCAGCAGTGAAAGTACGGGCAATCAGCCCCAGCATTTT
16	TRBV11-3	NA	NA	TRBJ2-5	CASSLGLRGTEETQYF	TGTGCCAGCAGCTTAGGTTTGAGGGGGACTGAGGAGACCCAGTACTTC
16	TRBV12-5	NA	NA	TRBJ2-4	CASGLGLPSAKNIQYF	TGTGCTAGTGGTTTGGGACTCCCCTCAGCCAAAAACATTCAGTACTTC
14	TRBV5-1	NA	NA	TRBJ1-1	CASSPFTGNTEAFF	TGCGCCAGCAGCCCATTTACGGGTAACACTGAAGCTTTCTTT
15	TRBV28	TRBD1	few	TRBJ1-1	CASSSPGTGHTEAFF	TGTGCCAGCAGTTCACCCGGGACAGGGCACACTGAAGCTTTCTTT
17	TRBV7-9	NA	NA	TRBJ1-1	CASSLSVGTGLDIEAFF	TGTGCCAGCAGCCTATCCGTAGGGACGGGCTTAGATATTGAAGCTTTCTTT
14	TRBV7-9	NA	once	TRBJ2-5	CASSLGAGQETQYF	TGTGCCAGCAGCTTAGGGGCGGGACAAGAGACCCAGTACTTC
14	TRBV6-5	NA	NA	TRBJ1-1	CASSRQKESTEAFF	TGTGCCAGCAGTCGACAGAAGGAGAGCACTGAAGCTTTCTTT
14	TRBV9	TRBD1	NA	TRBJ1-2	CASNRDRGQVGYTF	TGTGCCAGCAACCGGGACAGGGGGCAAGTTGGCTACACCTTC
14	TRBV14	NA	few	TRBJ2-2	CASSQDLLPGELFF	TGTGCCAGCAGCCAAGATCTGTTACCCGGGGAGCTGTTTTTT
19	TRBV11-2	TRBD1	NA	TRBJ1-2	CASSFSKGTGSMANYGYTF	TGTGCCAGCAGCTTTAGCAAGGGGACAGGGAGTATGGCTAACTATGGCTACACCTTC
19	TRBV2	TRBD2	once	TRBJ2-5	CASSEALILRLAGKETQYF	TGTGCCAGCAGTGAAGCGCTAATCCTGCGACTAGCGGGAAAAGAGACCCAGTACTTC
13	TRBV2	NA	NA	TRBJ1-2	CASSQQGGYGYTF	TGTGCCAGCAGTCAACAGGGAGGCTATGGCTACACCTTC
16	TRBV15	TRBD2	NA	TRBJ2-7	CATSRHGTSGSVEQYF	TGTGCCACCAGCCGCCACGGGACTAGCGGGAGTGTCGAGCAGTACTTC
16	TRBV19	TRBD1	NA	TRBJ1-2	CASSRDSGTGNYGYTF	TGTGCCAGTAGTAGGGACTCGGGGACAGGAAACTATGGCTACACCTTC
15	TRBV30	TRBD1	NA	TRBJ2-7	CAWTIAQGGSYEQYF	TGTGCCTGGACTATTGCACAGGGGGGTTCCTACGAGCAGTACTTC
12	TRBV30	NA	NA	TRBJ2-7	CAWSNKRDEQYF	TGTGCCTGGAGTAACAAGCGTGACGAGCAGTACTTC
10	TRBV20-1	NA	NA	TRBJ1-2	CSASEAGYTF	TGCAGTGCTAGTGAGGCTGGCTACACCTTC
16	TRBV7-6	NA	NA	TRBJ2-3	CASSLAGESPTDTQYF	TGTGCCAGCAGCTTAGCAGGGGAATCCCCCACAGATACGCAGTATTTT
12	TRBV19	NA	NA	TRBJ1-2	CASIDQNYGYTF	TGTGCCAGTATCGACCAAAACTATGGCTACACCTTC
14	TRBV4-1	NA	NA	TRBJ1-3	CASSQEEGRDTIYF	TGCGCCAGCAGCCAAGAAGAGGGTAGGGACACCATATATTTT
11	TRBV6-5	NA	NA	TRBJ1-4	CATIPNEKLFF	TGTGCCACTATCCCTAATGAAAAACTGTTTTTT
14	TRBV27	TRBD1	NA	TRBJ2-3	CASRTGGRTDTQYF	TGTGCCAGCAGGACAGGGGGTCGCACAGATACGCAGTATTTT
13	TRBV7-6	NA	once	TRBJ2-7	CASSLAQGQEQYF	TGTGCCAGCAGCTTAGCCCAGGGACAAGAGCAGTACTTC
12	TRBV30	NA	NA	TRBJ1-3	CAWRNYEDTIYF	TGTGCCTGGAGAAACTATGAGGACACCATATATTTT
17	TRBV7-9	NA	NA	TRBJ1-5	CASSQENIGSPNQPQHF	TGTGCCAGCAGCCAAGAAAACATCGGTTCCCCCAATCAGCCCCAGCATTTT
12	TRBV10-3	NA	once	TRBJ1-1	CAISEVAGEAFF	TGTGCCATCAGTGAGGTTGCAGGGGAAGCTTTCTTT
14	TRBV5-6	TRBD2	NA	TRBJ2-7	CASSSGLAGFEQYF	TGTGCCAGCAGCTCGGGACTAGCGGGATTTGAGCAGTACTTC
15	TRBV6-1	TRBD2	NA	TRBJ2-3	CASSGGGRSTDTQYF	TGTGCCAGCAGTGGAGGCGGGAGGAGCACAGATACGCAGTATTTT
19	TRBV7-8	TRBD1	once	TRBJ1-5	CASSLKLGQGAGSNQPQHF	TGTGCCAGCAGCTTAAAACTGGGACAGGGGGCAGGGAGCAATCAGCCCCAGCATTTT
14	TRBV4-1	NA	NA	TRBJ1-1	CASSPARWGTEAFF	TGCGCCAGCAGCCCCGCACGATGGGGCACTGAAGCTTTCTTT
15	TRBV10-3	NA	NA	TRBJ1-2	CAISDWGNRGYGYTF	TGTGCCATCAGTGACTGGGGGAATCGGGGCTATGGCTACACCTTC
14	TRBV2	NA	NA	TRBJ2-7	CASRRGSSADEQYF	TGTGCCAGCAGACGAGGGAGTAGCGCCGACGAGCAGTACTTC
16	TRBV6-1	NA	once	TRBJ1-6	CASSEGPGASNSPLHF	TGTGCCAGCAGTGAAGGTCCCGGGGCCAGTAATTCACCCCTCCACTTT
14	TRBV30	NA	NA	TRBJ1-2	CAWTMGTANYGYTF	TGTGCCTGGACTATGGGGACGGCCAACTATGGCTACACCTTC
15	TRBV27	TRBD2	NA	TRBJ2-7	CASRTGTSGLREQYF	TGTGCCAGCAGGACTGGGACTAGCGGACTCAGGGAGCAGTACTTC